This is a list of T cell receptor beta chains from one sample in a study of OX40 agonist ivuxolimab in advanced cancers. The repertoire was sequenced with immunoSEQ multiplex PCR; TCRdb's copy has only in-frame clones and lacks some. The data show 90,000 to 100,000 clones, roughly 85% seen once. This material consisted of CD4+ or CD8+ T cells sorted from blood, taken in a trial of the OX40 agonist ivuxolimab. These receptor sequences come from an adult with an advanced solid tumor such as melanoma, head and neck, liver or kidney cancer. Each CDR3 is given with its conserved first and last residue. D genes are given only for firm matches. Part of the rows lack a size; the others show once, few, many or a class for expanded clones.

J gene | clone size | D gene | V gene | CDR3 DNA | CDR3 protein
TRBJ1-3 | - | - | TRBV7-2 | TGTGCCAGCAGCCCGGGTATCTCTGGAAACACCATATATTTT | CASSPGISGNTIYF
TRBJ1-6 | - | - | TRBV4-3 | TGCGCCAGCAGCCCATCAGGGAACAATTCACCCCTCCACTTT | CASSPSGNNSPLHF
TRBJ2-1 | - | - | TRBV14 | TGTGCCAGCAGCCAAGATCTCACTAGTGGGGGATACAATGAGCAGTTCTTC | CASSQDLTSGGYNEQFF
TRBJ1-1 | once | - | TRBV9 | TGTGCCAGCAGCCTATCAGGGATGAACACTGAAGCTTTCTTT | CASSLSGMNTEAFF
TRBJ1-1 | - | - | TRBV19 | TGTGCCAGTAGTATAGGGGGGCTGGGCACTGAAGCTTTCTTT | CASSIGGLGTEAFF
TRBJ2-3 | - | - | TRBV5-1 | TGCGCCAGCAGCTTTTCTAGCACAGATACGCAGTATTTT | CASSFSSTDTQYF
TRBJ2-7 | - | - | TRBV5-1 | TGCGCCAGCAGCGTGTCGGGAGGGGGCAACGAGCAGTACTTC | CASSVSGGGNEQYF
TRBJ2-2 | - | - | TRBV5-4 | TGTGCCAGCAGCCCCGCGGGAAGGCGGAGCGGGGAGCTGTTTTTT | CASSPAGRRSGELFF
TRBJ2-1 | once | - | TRBV28 | TGTGCCAGCAGATCCGCAGGGGCTCTCCGCGGTGAAGGGCAGTTCTTC | CASRSAGALRGEGQFF
TRBJ1-2 | - | - | TRBV7-9 | TGTGCCAGCAGCCCCGGGCAGGGAAGGGGAGTTGGCTATGGCTACACCTTC | CASSPGQGRGVGYGYTF
TRBJ2-1 | - | TRBD1 | TRBV5-5 | TGTGCCAGCAGCCGACAGGGGGCCGATGAGCAGTTCTTC | CASSRQGADEQFF
TRBJ2-5 | - | TRBD1 | TRBV5-5 | TGTGCCAGCAGCTCGCCGGGACAGGCTCAAGAGACCCAGTACTTC | CASSSPGQAQETQYF
TRBJ1-1 | - | - | TRBV5-4 | TGTGCCAGCAGCCCCGGGGGGGGGAACACTGAAGCTTTCTTT | CASSPGGGNTEAFF
TRBJ2-2 | - | - | TRBV19 | TGTGCCAGTAGTCCCCGGGTGGGGATGGACGGGGAGCTGTTTTTT | CASSPRVGMDGELFF